The 12 T cell receptor beta chains in this list originate from one sample, sequenced in a study of kidney transplant recipient with SARS-CoV-2 infection. TCRdb recomputed calls from the reads with MiXCR, one row per CDR3 protein. In the table there are 200,000 to 300,000 distinct CDR3 sequences, less than 35% of which are singletons. Sequenced material: a blood sample, taken at baseline and between days 110 and 120 from a kidney transplant recipient. The receptors originated from a male patient aged 25-45 years who had COVID-19 and was a kidney transplant recipient. Some T cells may originate from the graft donor.

This clonotype was observed a few times. V usage is TRBV2 and J usage is TRBJ2-1; 7 nucleotides agree with TRBD1. The CDR3 spans 15 residues. After removal of 6 bases from V and 3 bases from J, the junction contained 8 bases not matched to a gene. CDR1 is SNHLY and CDR2 is FYNNEI in the germline V gene. CDR3 in DNA: TGTGCCAGCAGCCTGGGACAGACCAACTACAATGAGCAGTTCTTC. Translated, it gives CASSLGQTNYNEQFF.

The sample holds many counts of this clonotype. The CDR3 DNA sequence: TGTGCCAGCAGCAGGGACAGCTATGGCTACACCTTC. The encoded protein is CASSRDSYGYTF. This chain joins TRBV5-6 and TRBJ1-2; TRBD1 matches at 7 bases. The germline V gene encodes CDR1 SGHDT and CDR2 YYEEEE. V lost 4 bases to trimming and J lost 4 bases; unmatched junction nucleotides: 1. This CDR3 spans 12 amino acids.

This clonotype was recorded at least ten times. The chain joins TRBV20-1 to TRBJ2-7; TRBD1 aligns across 9 bases. CDR1 DFQATT and CDR2 SNEGSKA come from the germline V gene (reference sequence). The CDR3 consists of 14 residues. V trimming: 4 bases; J trimming: 2 bases; junction bases outside the gene matches: 6. CDR3 DNA: TGCAGTGCTACGGCGGGACAGGGACCCTACGAGCAGTACTTC. The encoded protein is CSATAGQGPYEQYF.

In this sample, this clonotype turned up many times. The rearrangement uses TRBV10-1 and TRBJ2-2, with D unresolved. V was cut by 2 bases and J by 0 bases, with 7 bases left in between. The CDR3 is 15 residues long. CDR1 and CDR2 (germline): WNHNN, SYGVQD (reference sequence). The CDR3 loop is CASSEGFANTGELFF. The CDR3 coding sequence is TGCGCCAGCAGTGAGGGGTTCGCGAACACCGGGGAGCTGTTTTTT.

This clonotype occurred many times. The chain combines TRBV19 with TRBJ2-1; 12 bases fit TRBD2. The CDR3 totals 17 residues. From germline, CDR1 is LNHDA and CDR2 SQIVND (reference sequence). Losses at the gene ends were 7 bases for V and 0 bases for J; bases not matched to a gene: 7. This CDR3 reads CASMRLAGAASYNEQFF. The DNA of the CDR3 is TGTGCCAGTATGAGACTAGCGGGGGCCGCCTCCTACAATGAGCAGTTCTTC.

Details on this clonotype: A read error is possible here, since a much larger clone lies one base away. The gene calls are TRBV9 and TRBJ1-2; 7 bases match TRBD1. With 6 bases clipped from V and 3 bases from J, the junction kept 5 bases outside the gene matches. The V gene's germline CDR1 is SGDLS and CDR2 YYNGEE. The CDR3 has 13 amino acids. CDR3 region: CASKDDRDYGYTF. The CDR3 nucleotides read TGTGCCAGCAAAGATGACAGGGACTATGGCTACACCTTC.

In the case of this clonotype: Just one base apart from a much larger clone, this may be a read error. This chain uses TRBV10-3 with TRBJ2-1; 13 nucleotides agree with TRBD2. J was trimmed by 12 bases and V by 4 bases; bases with no gene match: 6. Per the germline V gene, CDR1 is ENHRY and CDR2 is SYGVKD. There are 14 residues in the CDR3. The CDR3 loop is CAISGTSGSRGQFF. In DNA, the CDR3 is TGTGCCATCAGTGGGACTAGCGGGAGTAGAGGGCAGTTCTTC.

Worth noting for this clonotype: No conserved phenylalanine or tryptophan ends this CDR3, so it is likely a read error. The chain couples TRBV20-1 to TRBJ1-1; D gene ambiguous. This CDR3 is 10 amino acids long. Between the trimmed V and J ends, which lost 3 bases and 3 bases, there was a span of 2 bases. In germline, CDR1 is DFQATT, CDR2 SNEGSKA (reference sequence). CDR3 amino acids: CSARHTEAFL. The CDR3 DNA reads TGCAGTGCTAGGCACACTGAAGCTTTCCTT.

This clonotype was found many times. No DNA is shown, since the ends of the CDR3 on it are uncertain; the CDR3 is the one TCRdb lists. The chain carries TRBV7-5 and TRBJ1-2. TRBV7-5 has pseudogene status. The CDR3 spans 19 amino acids, including both terminal residues. The CDR3 region is CISVPEQSTEVGKTYGYTF.

About this clonotype itself: Being one base from a much bigger clone, this may be a read error. V usage is TRBV30 and J usage is TRBJ1-6; no clear D gene. V was pared by 3 bases and J by 7 bases, with 13 bases between. The CDR3 runs 14 residues. Germline CDR1 is GTSNPN and CDR2 is SVGIG (reference sequence). The CDR3 region is CAWSHGPGNSPLHF. CDR3 nucleotide sequence: TGTGCCTGGAGCCACGGACCGGGGAATTCACCCCTCCACTTT.

Points on this clonotype: This sequence may be a read error, since a much larger clone differs from it by one base. The J gene is TRBJ1-2, the V gene TRBV6-5; 10 nucleotides align to TRBD1. The germline V gene has CDR1 MNHEY and CDR2 SVGAGI. This CDR3 comprises 16 residues. CDR3: CAGSVGQGGLYYGYTF. In DNA, the CDR3 is TGTGCCGGCAGCGTAGGACAGGGGGGACTCTATTATGGCTACACCTTC.

As regards this clonotype: Since a much larger clone is just one base distant, this may be a read error. The chain carries TRBV4-2 and TRBJ2-1; TRBD2 matches 10 bases. Germline CDR1 reads LGHNA; CDR2 reads YNFKEQ. CDR3 length: 16 residues. Trimming removed 0 bases from V and 6 bases from J; junction bases left unmatched: 5. Written as DNA, the CDR3 is TGTGCCAGCAGCCAAGATGGGGCTAGCGGGAGCAATGAGCAGTTCTTC. As protein: CASSQDGASGSNEQFF.